The T cell receptor beta chain described here comes from a study of CD8 T cells in Susac syndrome. Germline lookup yields CDR1 KGHSH and CDR2 LQKENI. The CDR3 covers 19 residues. Trimming took 2 bases from V and 0 from J, leaving 19 bases between them. RNA in amounts of about 0.5 to 1 ug was reverse transcribed with random hexamers. TCRdb re-analysed the immunoSEQ multiplex PCR reads in MiXCR, keeping a single row per CDR3 protein. The sample holds under 350,000 distinct CDR3 sequences, approximately 90% seen once. This clonotype appeared once. The J gene is TRBJ1-4, the V gene TRBV18, with D possibly matching TRBD1 (5 bases). The sequencing sample was made of CD4+ T cells from PBMCs. The source of this sequence is a human donor with multiple sclerosis. The CDR3 region is CASSPGEQVLLSTNEKLFF. The CDR3, as DNA: TGTGCCAGCTCACCAGGAGAACAGGTTTTACTCTCAACTAATGAAAAACTGTTTTTT.